Each of the 22 T cell receptor beta chains below was sequenced from the same sample in a study of blood T cell repertoires in COVID-19. Assay used: immunoSEQ multiplex PCR; TCRdb lists only in-frame clones, some missing. The sample lists tens of thousands of clones, 75% to 80% seen once, with 6.3% in the top ten. Sequencing input: peripheral blood. These receptors originate from a woman aged 55-70 years with acute or convalescent COVID-19.

The CDR3 region is CASSYQGSAEAFF. The CDR3 bases are TGTGCCAGCAGTTACCAAGGGAGCGCTGAAGCTTTCTTT. The chain links TRBV6-6 to TRBJ1-1; the D is unclear. The CDR3 has 13 amino acids. Germline V CDR1 and CDR2: MNHNY, SVGAGI (reference sequence). V was clipped by 2 bases and J by 6 bases, with 10 bases between them.

The chain employs TRBV5-1 and TRBJ2-2; no clear D. The length of the CDR3 is 14 residues. Per the germline V gene, CDR1 is SGHRS and CDR2 is YFSETQ. V dropped 2 bases and J dropped 1 base, with 6 bases sitting between them. CDR3 bases: TGCGCCAGCAGCTTCTCGGGGAACACCGGGGAGCTGTTTTTT. Residues: CASSFSGNTGELFF.

The V gene is TRBV6-5, the J gene TRBJ2-7; 9 bases agree with TRBD1. The trim removed 2 bases at V and 4 bases at J, leaving 3 bases unmatched. Per germline, CDR1 MNHEY and CDR2 SVGAGI. CDR3 length: 14 amino acids. CDR3: CASSYRDRVYEQYF. The CDR3 bases are TGTGCCAGCAGTTACCGGGACAGGGTTTACGAGCAGTACTTC.

This chain connects TRBV5-8 to TRBJ1-1; weak D call: TRBD1 (5 bases). Germline CDR1 reads SGHTS; CDR2 reads YDEGEE. V gave up 0 bases and J gave up 1 base, with 10 bases separating them. The CDR3 is made up of 15 amino acids. The CDR3 DNA follows: TGTGCCAGCAGCTTGGTGGGACTGCCGAACACTGAAGCTTTCTTT. Amino acids: CASSLVGLPNTEAFF.

The V and J genes are TRBV29-1 and TRBJ1-6; D call uncertain. The CDR3 totals 14 residues. Germline assignment: CDR1 SQVTM and CDR2 ANQGSEA. Trimming pared 6 bases from V and 7 bases from J, leaving 16 bases between. DNA of the CDR3: TGCAGCGTACGACACCCAGGTGGGAATTCACCCCTCCACTTT. As protein: CSVRHPGGNSPLHF.

The rearrangement joins TRBV6-5 to TRBJ1-2; TRBD1 agrees at 10 bases. This CDR3 has 15 amino acids. Germline V gene sequence: CDR1 MNHEY, CDR2 SVGAGI. The J segment lost 6 bases and the V segment lost 5 bases, leaving 9 bases of the junction unmatched. The CDR3 nucleotides are TGTGCCAGCAGTATCGGACAGGGGGTGTGGGATGGCTACACCTTC. The encoded protein is CASSIGQGVWDGYTF.

The chain combines TRBV19 with TRBJ1-5, with a weak D call TRBD1 (5 bases). V was shortened by 2 bases and J by 5 bases, with 10 bases between the two germline ends. CDR3 length: 14 residues. Germline V gives CDR1 LNHDA, CDR2 SQIVND (reference sequence). The CDR3 region has the DNA TGTGCCAGTAGTATAAGGACACCCTATCAGCCCCAGCATTTT. This codes for CASSIRTPYQPQHF.

This chain uses TRBV18 with TRBJ2-6, with D possibly being TRBD1 (6 bases). There are 17 residues in the CDR3. Germline V gives CDR1 KGHSH, CDR2 LQKENI. Deletions cut 1 base from V and 4 bases from J, with 14 bases between. CDR3 nucleotides: TGTGCCAGCTCACCACGGTCAGGGGACGAAGGGGCCAACGTCCTGACTTTC. It yields the protein CASSPRSGDEGANVLTF. Together with reference TRBV18 and TRBJ2-6, the CDR3 gives the full variable domain: NAGVMQNPRHLVRRRGQEARLRCSPMKGHSHVYWYRQLPEEGLKFMVYLQKENIIDESGMPKERFSAEFPKEGPSILRIQQVVRGDSAAYFCASSPRSGDEGANVLTFGAGSRLTVL.

The rearrangement uses TRBV5-1 and TRBJ2-3, with 8 bases identical to TRBD1. The germline V gene encodes CDR1 SGHRS and CDR2 YFSETQ. The V and J ends lost 1 base and 1 base, in that order; junction bases with no gene match: 8. The CDR3 runs to 17 residues. CDR3 residues: CASSLQQGVMGTDTQYF. Here the CDR3 DNA reads TGCGCCAGCAGCTTGCAACAGGGGGTCATGGGCACAGATACGCAGTATTTT.

The chain uses TRBV7-8 and TRBJ1-1, with D possibly TRBD1 on 5 matching bases. Germline V gene data show CDR1 as SGHVS and CDR2 as FQNEAQ. This CDR3 has 14 residues. Trimming left V 2 bases short and J 1 base short, with 8 bases between. The CDR3 sequence is CASSLNGANTEAFF. The CDR3 DNA reads TGTGCCAGCAGCTTAAATGGGGCGAACACTGAAGCTTTCTTT.

The chain joins TRBV11-2 to TRBJ1-6; D possibly corresponds to TRBD1 (5 bases). Trimming shortened V by 3 bases and J by 10 bases, and 10 bases separated the two germline ends. Germline V gene lookup returns CDR1 SGHAT and CDR2 FQNNGV. The CDR3 spans 13 residues. CDR3 DNA sequence: TGTGCCAGCAGCTTGGGGGGGGACTCACCCCTCCACTTT. It translates to CASSLGGDSPLHF.

The gene calls are TRBV7-2 and TRBJ1-4; maybe TRBD1 (5 bases). Germline CDR1 is SGHTA and CDR2 is FQGNSA. The CDR3 runs 16 residues. The V and J ends lost 0 bases and 3 bases respectively, with 11 bases between them. As DNA, the CDR3 is TGTGCCAGCAGCTTAGCGCTGCGGGGGTCTAATGAAAAACTGTTTTTT. Translated: CASSLALRGSNEKLFF. The full variable domain, in which reference TRBV7-2 and TRBJ1-4 provide the parts outside the CDR3, is GAGVSQSPSNKVTEKGKDVELRCDPISGHTALYWYRQSLGQGLEFLIYFQGNSAPDKSGLPSDRFSAERTGGSVSTLTIQRTQQEDSAVYLCASSLALRGSNEKLFFGSGTQLSVL.

The chain links TRBV2 to TRBJ1-2; a weak D match, TRBD1 (5 bases). The V gene lost 3 bases and the J gene lost 4 bases, with 9 bases spanning the gap. The CDR3 has 13 residues. Germline V gives CDR1 SNHLY, CDR2 FYNNEI. In nucleotides, the CDR3 is TGTGCCAGCAGTGAGCGGCAGGGCTATGGCTACACCTTC. Translation: CASSERQGYGYTF. Combining the CDR3 with reference TRBV2 and TRBJ1-2 gives the whole variable domain EPEVTQTPSHQVTQMGQEVILRCVPISNHLYFYWYRQILGQKVEFLVSFYNNEISEKSEIFDDQFSVERPDGSNFTLKIRSTKLEDSAMYFCASSERQGYGYTFGSGTRLTVV.

The chain carries TRBV4-1 and TRBJ2-2, with 11 nucleotides matching TRBD2. Trimming removed 7 bases from V and 2 bases from J; junction bases left unmatched: 6. This CDR3 is 16 amino acids long. CDR1 and CDR2 from the germline V gene are MGHRA and YSYEKL. Here the CDR3 reads CASTRLAGFNTGELFF. DNA of the CDR3: TGCGCCAGCACCCGACTAGCGGGGTTTAACACCGGGGAGCTGTTTTTT.

This chain uses TRBV3-1 (or the pseudogene TRBV3-2) with TRBJ1-2, with D possibly being TRBD1 (5 bases). The V gene lost 4 bases and the J gene lost 10 bases, with 16 bases spanning the gap. CDR3 length: 13 residues. Germline lookup yields CDR1 LGHDT and CDR2 YNNKEL (reference sequence). CDR3 DNA sequence: TGTGCCAGCAGCCTTGGCCAGGGTGCCGCCTACACCTTC. Protein sequence: CASSLGQGAAYTF.

V gene TRBV6-2 or TRBV6-3 combines with J gene TRBJ1-1; 11 bases agree with TRBD1. The V gene end was trimmed by 5 bases and the J gene end by 0 bases; junction bases not matched to a gene: 14. The CDR3 length is 19 residues. Germline V gives CDR1 MNHEY, CDR2 SVGEGT. The CDR3 sequence: CASSPLWTGGYYLNTEAFF. In DNA, the CDR3 is TGTGCCAGCAGTCCCCTTTGGACAGGGGGCTATTATTTGAACACTGAAGCTTTCTTT.

The rearrangement links TRBV6-1 to TRBJ1-1, with TRBD1 matching 7 bases. The germline CDR1 and CDR2 sequences are MNHNS and SASEGT. The CDR3 covers 13 residues. V trimming: 1 base; J trimming: 8 bases; junction bases outside the gene matches: 4. The CDR3 nucleotides are TGTGCCAGCAGTGAAGGGAGGGACAGAGAAGCTTTCTTT. Its translation: CASSEGRDREAFF.

The V and J genes are TRBV4-3 and TRBJ2-7; TRBD2 aligns across 7 bases. CDR1 is LGHNA and CDR2 is YSLEER in the germline V gene. J gave up 0 bases and V 0 bases, and 2 bases lay outside the gene matches. The CDR3 sequence is 15 residues long. This chain's CDR3 is CASSQEGGSSYEQYF. In nucleotides, the CDR3 is TGCGCCAGCAGCCAAGAGGGGGGGAGCTCCTACGAGCAGTACTTC.

The J gene is TRBJ1-4, the V gene TRBV28, with D perhaps matching TRBD1 (5 bases). Germline V CDR1 and CDR2: MDHEN, SYDVKM. The CDR3 has 15 amino acids. V was clipped by 5 bases and J by 8 bases, with 18 bases between them. CDR3 sequence reads: CASSTLGGLTEKLFF. The CDR3 nucleotides are TGTGCCAGCAGTACCCTGGGGGGTTTAACCGAAAAACTGTTTTTT.

The V gene is TRBV10-3, the J gene TRBJ2-2; TRBD1 matches 8 bases. The V gene's germline CDR1 is ENHRY and CDR2 SYGVKD. The V gene end was trimmed by 2 bases and the J gene end by 1 base; junction bases not matched to a gene: 0. This CDR3 has 15 amino acids. CDR3: CAISEDRGNTGELFF. CDR3 nucleotides: TGTGCCATCAGTGAGGACAGGGGGAACACCGGGGAGCTGTTTTTT.

This clone was counted between two and nine times. The V and J genes are TRBV27 and TRBJ1-4, with a tentative D call TRBD1 (6 bases). Germline-derived CDR1 and CDR2 are MNHEY and SMNVEV (reference sequence). The germline V and J ends were trimmed by 2 bases and 0 bases, with 7 bases remaining between them. CDR3 length: 15 amino acids. The CDR3 sequence is CASSLQGTTNEKLFF. The CDR3 DNA sequence: TGTGCCAGCAGTTTACAGGGGACAACTAATGAAAAACTGTTTTTT.

The chain is built from TRBV2 and TRBJ2-5; possibly TRBD2 for D (6 bases). This CDR3 is 14 amino acids long. The V gene's germline CDR1 is SNHLY and CDR2 FYNNEI. V lost 0 bases, J lost 5 bases, and 10 bases lay in between. DNA for the CDR3: TGTGCCAGCAGTGAAGCTTGGGGGGACGAGACCCAGTACTTC. This encodes CASSEAWGDETQYF.